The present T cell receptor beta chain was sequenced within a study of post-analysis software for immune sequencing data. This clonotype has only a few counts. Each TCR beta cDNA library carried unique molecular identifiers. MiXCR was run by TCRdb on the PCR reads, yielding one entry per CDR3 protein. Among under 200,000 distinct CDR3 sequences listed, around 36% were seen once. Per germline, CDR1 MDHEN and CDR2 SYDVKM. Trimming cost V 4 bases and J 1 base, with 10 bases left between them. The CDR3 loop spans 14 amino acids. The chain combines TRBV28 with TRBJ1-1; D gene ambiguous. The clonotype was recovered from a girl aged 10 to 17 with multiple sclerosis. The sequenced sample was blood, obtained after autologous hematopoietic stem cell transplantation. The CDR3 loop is CASSSERWNTEAFF. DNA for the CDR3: TGTGCCAGCAGTTCAGAAAGATGGAACACTGAAGCTTTCTTT.